This T cell receptor beta chain comes out of a study of CD8 T cells in ankylosing spondylitis. Overall study findings and caveats: Reportedly, significant enrichment of disease-linked clones occurred in matched ankylosing spondylitis synovial fluid. In synovial fluid and blood from reactive arthritis, some motif variants were previously reported.

The germline CDR1 and CDR2 sequences are SGHRS and YFSETQ. The CDR3 is 13 amino acids. The J segment lost 1 base and the V segment lost 4 bases, leaving 1 base of the junction unmatched. Of note for this clonotype: What it binds is unknown. A much larger clone differs from this one at a single base, so this may be a read error. Given the absence of the conserved phenylalanine or tryptophan at the CDR3 end, a read error is likely.

TCRdb reanalysed the 5' RACE reads using MiXCR and keeps one entry per CDR3 protein. Here the sample spans roughly 180,000 distinct CDR3 sequences, roughly 13% being singletons. The genes are TRBV5-1 and TRBJ1-1; 7 nucleotides line up with TRBD1. This clonotype originated in a female donor with ankylosing spondylitis or in good health (not recorded which). The source material was blood, either unsorted or a sorted T cell fraction (not recorded which). The CDR3 nucleotides read TGCGCCAGCAGCCGACAGGGGAACACTGAAGCTTTCTAT. Protein product: CASSRQGNTEAFY.